These 2 T cell receptor delta chains originate from one sample sequenced in a study of gamma-delta T cells after stem cell transplantation. TCRdb re-called the RT-PCR reads with CATT. The sample includes some 3,100 delta-chain clones, approximately 2.6% of them seen just once. The material sequenced was gamma-delta T cells. Receptor source: a human donor. It is not recorded whose cells these are; they may come from a transplant donor.

This clone was counted many times. With a far larger clone one base away, a read error is the likely cause. The CDR3 here is CACDAVGGYGDKLIF. For the CDR3, the DNA is TGTGCCTGTGACGCCGTGGGTGGATACGGCGATAAACTCATCTTT. J is TRDJ1 and V is TRDV2; 7 bases map to TRDD3. The CDR3 contains 15 residues. Germline assignment: CDR1 GEAIGNYY and CDR2 EKD. The V segment lost 3 bases and the J segment 4 bases; nucleotides outside the gene matches: 10.

The table lists this clone with a few counts. The protein TCRdb gives is from a much larger clone and does not agree with this DNA's translation at residue 9, likely a read error; the protein shown here comes from the DNA. The V gene is TRDV1, the J gene TRDJ1; no clear D gene. V was cut by 0 bases and J by 4 bases, with 9 bases left in between. This CDR3 region has 14 residues. Looked up from germline, CDR1 is TSWWSYY and CDR2 is QGS. The CDR3 region is CALGELDSSDKLIF. DNA for the CDR3: TGTGCTCTTGGGGAACTAGACTCTAGCGATAAACTCATCTTT.